Sequencing of this TCR beta chain was carried out in a study of regulatory T cells in long-lasting Graves disease. Investigators prepared the TCR beta libraries by applying iRepertoire HTBI primers and Arm-PCR of CDR3 regions. Original data processing: Detected in the samples were some 68 TRBV and 14 to 15 TRBJ segments. TCRdb passed the multiplex PCR reads through MiXCR, listing each CDR3 protein once. TCRdb, not the original authors, processed these V and J calls. The sample lists about 500,000 distinct CDR3 sequences, 12% occurring once. Looked up from germline, CDR1 is LGHNA and CDR2 is YSLEER. The V and J ends lost 0 bases and 6 bases respectively, with 18 bases between them. The CDR3 loop spans 17 amino acids. This sample's time point: newly diagnosed GD, antithyroid drugs for less than 3 months. Preparation of the TCR library used RNA extracted from PBMCs. A further study also used this sample, focusing on T cells in Graves' hyperthyroidism and ophthalmopathy. That report adds: Stable disease denoted Graves' hyperthyroidism without ophthalmopathy progression within 18 months. The model foresaw ophthalmopathy a median approximately 6.3 months prior to onset.

This TCR was sampled from a woman in her 30s with Graves disease. This rearrangement joins TRBV4-3 to TRBJ2-1; possibly TRBD1 or TRBD2 for D (5 bases each). Sequences were derived from peripheral blood mononuclear cells (PBMCs), sampled at new diagnosis, from a patient treated with antithyroid drugs. CDR3 nucleotide sequence: TGCGCCAGCAGCCAAGAGGCTAACTATAGGGGACCCAATGAGCAGTTCTTC. It codes for CASSQEANYRGPNEQFF.